The entry that follows covers one TCR beta chain sequence. Ten or more counts support this clonotype. This receptor's antigen is unknown. Base quality data are lacking; no much larger clone is found one base away. Any patient with an uncontrolled infection, another autoimmune disease, pregnancy or lactation was excluded. Clinical symptoms, serum thyroxine and TRAb, thyroid ultrasound, and orbital computed tomography formed the basis for the diagnoses. Trizol reagent was used to extract total RNA, and RNA quality was then checked on an Agilent 2100 Bioanalyzer. The TCR beta CDR3 regions were amplified from the RNA transcripts. The TCR CDR3 was subjected to a first round of RT-PCR using the HTBI primer set and the Qiagen OneStep RT-PCR kit. Libraries were constructed in a second round of multiplex PCR, after which size selection and purification were performed. Paired-end sequencing of the libraries was performed with 100 bp reads on an Illumina HiSeq2000. Processing in the source paper ran as follows. SOAPnuke was used to process the raw data, removing reads that contained adapters or uncalled bases, had a mean Phred below 15, or lacked an exact match to the constant primer or identifier. High-quality paired reads were merged with COPE v1.2.5, and unique nucleotide sequences were defined as clonotypes. MiTCR v1.1 was used to align the clonotypes against IMGT TRBV, TRBD and TRBJ reference segments. The analysis was restricted to V-J combinations with a frequency above 0.0001, which together covered roughly 99% of the repertoires. A TCS score was defined as the ratio of F50 (clonal expansion) to E x V (chaos), with BLOSUM62-based TCRdist applied between CDR3 peptides within each V-J. Welch's t-statistics and random forest reduced fewer than 600 V-J features to some 14, which were used in a naive Bayes classifier (R e1071). Thyroid-blood repertoire similarity was quantified with the Morisita-Horn index. Starting from the raw public reads, TCRdb applied fastp trimming at Q25, assembled clones with MiXCR and retained in-frame beta chains. Rows merge per CDR3 protein into single entries with the most common DNA and genes. The V and J calls and clone size come from TCRdb's table, not from the authors' own analysis. This sample gives 550,000 to 700,000 distinct CDR3 sequences in total; roughly 50% of them show up just once. The top ten constitute around 20% of the sample.

This sample was included in a study of T cells in Graves' hyperthyroidism and ophthalmopathy (dated by TCRdb to between 2017 and 2020). Concerning the study at large: TCR V-J signatures able to tell the groups apart were searched for in a discovery cohort of approximately 95 patients, of whom over 40 had Graves' ophthalmopathy and roughly 58 had stable Graves' hyperthyroidism. According to the paper, TCR Vbeta CDR3 sequencing was carried out on 120 to 150 peripheral blood samples, which came from fewer than 50 ophthalmopathy, approximately 78 hyperthyroidism and roughly 17 progressor patients. Following sampling, methimazole starting at 30 mg daily was given to hyperthyroidism patients, and high-dose intravenous methylprednisolone was given to ophthalmopathy patients. In about 6 Graves' hyperthyroidism patients, the study also compared T-cell repertoires from thyroid tissue with T-cell repertoires from blood. Prospective prediction of ophthalmopathy was tested in an independent validation cohort consisting of fewer than 20 hyperthyroidism patients and 15 or so patients who later progressed to ophthalmopathy. The roughly 94 discovery patients were randomly split 7:3 into training and test sets.

The full study reports these points: Most expanded thyroid clonotypes (frequency above 0.001) were also detected in blood, suggesting blood repertoires may reflect thyroid immune responses. Ophthalmopathy was separated from stable hyperthyroidism by a 13 V-J signature model, with around 88% sensitivity and just over 81% specificity obtained in cross-validation and 80%/75% obtained in testing. In validation, the model predicted progression to ophthalmopathy with around 71% sensitivity and about 73% specificity, a median of about 6 months before onset. Sample size was not statistically predetermined, and investigators were not blinded to group allocation.

The CDR3, cysteine through phenylalanine, is 15 amino acids long. The sequence is cut down to CDR3 DNA, 45 bases in frame from base 1. The germline V gene sets CDR1 to SGHTA and CDR2 to FQGNSA. V and J are truncated by 4 bases and 4 bases respectively, leaving an intervening sequence of 16 bases. Sequenced material: peripheral blood or thyroid tissue (not recorded which). The TCR originated in an adult woman with Graves' disease, either hyperthyroidism or ophthalmopathy (not recorded which). Recombination joined TRBV7-2 with TRBJ1-2; a tentative D match to TRBD1 spans 5 bases. Read as DNA, the sequence is TGTGCCAGCAGCTCGACCTTTGACAGTATCTATGGCTACACCTTC. This translates into CASSSTFDSIYGYTF.